One sample yielded the 30 T cell receptor beta chains listed below, sequenced in a study of blood T cell repertoires in COVID-19. Generated by immunoSEQ multiplex PCR, the TCRdb table keeps only in-frame clones and is missing some. The table shows about 170,000 clones, with approximately 85% occurring only once. The sequenced material came from peripheral blood. These TCRs come from an elderly woman with COVID-19, enrolled during active disease.

This chain connects TRBV19 to TRBJ2-1, with 10 bases identical to TRBD2. This CDR3 region has 17 residues. Losses at the gene ends were 6 bases for V and 5 bases for J; bases not matched to a gene: 13. Germline-derived CDR1 and CDR2 are LNHDA and SQIVND (reference sequence). CDR3 loop: CASSPTGSGRWHNEQFF. The CDR3 DNA is TGTGCCAGTAGCCCGACGGGTAGCGGGAGGTGGCACAATGAGCAGTTCTTC.

V usage is TRBV5-5 and J usage is TRBJ1-3, with a weak D call TRBD1 (5 bases). CDR1 and CDR2 (germline): SGHKS, YYEKEE (reference sequence). With 3 bases removed from V and 0 bases from J, the gap between germline ends came to 13 bases. The CDR3 contains 16 residues. CDR3 in DNA: TGTGCCAGCAGCTGGAGGGGACGGAGCTCTGGAAACACCATATATTTT. This sequence encodes CASSWRGRSSGNTIYF.

The chain links TRBV7-2 to TRBJ1-6; no firm D call. Germline V gene sequence: CDR1 SGHTA, CDR2 FQGNSA. The CDR3 is 14 residues long. V was shortened by 1 base and J by 5 bases, with 6 bases between the two germline ends. The CDR3 nucleotides are TGTGCCAGCAGCTTAGTACAGAATAATTCACCCCTCCACTTT. Translation: CASSLVQNNSPLHF.

The chain uses TRBV7-2 and TRBJ2-7; 9 bases align to TRBD2. This CDR3 has 16 residues. Germline V lookup: CDR1 SGHTA, CDR2 FQGNSA. Losses at the gene ends were 2 bases for V and 0 bases for J; bases not matched to a gene: 5. CDR3 sequence: CASSLLAGLPSYEQYF. The CDR3 nucleotides are TGTGCCAGCAGCTTACTAGCGGGACTACCCTCCTACGAGCAGTACTTC. Full variable domain (remainder filled in from reference TRBV7-2 and TRBJ2-7): GAGVSQSPSNKVTEKGKDVELRCDPISGHTALYWYRQSLGQGLEFLIYFQGNSAPDKSGLPSDRFSAERTGGSVSTLTIQRTQQEDSAVYLCASSLLAGLPSYEQYFGPGTRLTVT.

The CDR3 sequence: CASSGGLRSYNEQFF. In DNA, the CDR3 is TGCGCCAGCAGCGGAGGACTGCGCTCCTACAATGAGCAGTTCTTC. The J gene is TRBJ2-1, the V gene TRBV5-1; perhaps TRBD2 as D (5 bases). Germline V CDR1 and CDR2: SGHRS, YFSETQ. CDR3 length: 15 residues. Trimming took off 4 bases at V and 0 bases at J, with 11 bases between the two ends.

The chain joins TRBV10-2 to TRBJ2-2; TRBD2 agrees at 11 bases. This CDR3 has 16 amino acids. The ends lost 7 bases at V and 0 bases at J; junction bases unmatched: 4. CDR1 and CDR2 (germline): WSHSY, SAAADI. CDR3 DNA: TGCGCCAGCACCATACTAGCGGGAGCGAACACCGGGGAGCTGTTTTTT. Translating gives CASTILAGANTGELFF.

V is TRBV5-1 and J is TRBJ1-1; D is unresolved. From germline, CDR1 is SGHRS and CDR2 YFSETQ. The V and J ends lost 5 bases and 5 bases respectively, with 13 bases between them. CDR3 size: 13 residues. The chain's CDR3 is CASREVWRTEAFF. CDR3 nucleotide sequence: TGCGCCAGCAGGGAGGTTTGGAGGACTGAAGCTTTCTTT. Using reference TRBV5-1 and TRBJ1-1 for the parts outside the CDR3, the full variable domain is KAGVTQTPRYLIKTRGQQVTLSCSPISGHRSVSWYQQTPGQGLQFLFEYFSETQRNKGNFPGRFSGRQFSNSRSEMNVSTLELGDSALYLCASREVWRTEAFFGQGTRLTVV.

This chain joins TRBV27 and TRBJ2-1; 10 positions match TRBD2. This CDR3 comprises 17 residues. The junction had 8 bases not matched to a gene; V was cut back by 0 bases and J by 6 bases. Germline V gene sequence: CDR1 MNHEY, CDR2 SMNVEV (reference sequence). In DNA, the CDR3 is TGTGCCAGCAGTTTATCGGCTAGCGGGAGACGGGGCAATGAGCAGTTCTTC. It encodes CASSLSASGRRGNEQFF.

This chain joins TRBV2 and TRBJ2-7; 10 nucleotides align to TRBD1. The V gene end was trimmed by 5 bases and the J gene end by 9 bases; junction bases not matched to a gene: 10. CDR1 and CDR2 from the germline V gene are SNHLY and FYNNEI. The CDR3 runs 14 residues. CDR3 protein: CASSIRDRGPRQYF. The CDR3 region has the DNA TGTGCCAGCAGTATTCGGGACAGGGGACCCAGGCAGTACTTC.

This sequence joins TRBV10-3 and TRBJ2-3; 12 bases are a match to TRBD2. The CDR3 has 15 amino acids. Germline V CDR1 and CDR2: ENHRY, SYGVKD. The V gene end was trimmed by 8 bases and the J gene end by 3 bases; junction bases not matched to a gene: 6. Here the CDR3 DNA reads TGTGCCATCGGAGGACTAGCGGGAAGGACAGATACGCAGTATTTT. Its translation is CAIGGLAGRTDTQYF.

V gene TRBV4-2 combines with J gene TRBJ1-2, with D possibly TRBD1 on 5 matching bases. There are 14 residues in the CDR3. Trimming left V 4 bases short and J 4 bases short, with 13 bases between. Germline V gene sequence: CDR1 LGHNA, CDR2 YNFKEQ. Written as DNA, the CDR3 is TGTGCCAGCAGCCCGGCGGGGGGAATCTATGGCTACACCTTC. Protein sequence: CASSPAGGIYGYTF.

The gene calls are TRBV19 and TRBJ1-1, with 7 bases identical to TRBD1. CDR1 and CDR2 from the germline V gene are LNHDA and SQIVND (reference sequence). Germline trimming cut 4 bases from V and 8 bases from J; bases unmatched to any gene: 7. This CDR3 spans 13 amino acids. CDR3 coding DNA: TGTGCCAGTAGTAAGAGGGGACAGAGAGAAGCTTTCTTT. This encodes CASSKRGQREAFF. The complete variable domain, with remaining parts taken from reference TRBV19 and TRBJ1-1, reads DGGITQSPKYLFRKEGQNVTLSCEQNLNHDAMYWYRQDPGQGLRLIYYSQIVNDFQKGDIAEGYSVSREKKESFPLTVTSAQKNPTAFYLCASSKRGQREAFFGQGTRLTVV.

The chain uses TRBV6-1 and TRBJ2-7; no reliable D call. From germline, CDR1 is MNHNS and CDR2 SASEGT. The CDR3 sequence is 12 residues long. The V end was cut by 3 bases, the J end by 3 bases, with 6 bases between. The CDR3 DNA reads TGTGCCAGCAGTGACAGGTTCTACGAGCAGTACTTC. Its translation is CASSDRFYEQYF.

This chain links TRBV10-3 with TRBJ1-2; 8 positions match TRBD1. J gave up 3 bases and V 6 bases, and 6 bases lay outside the gene matches. CDR1 ENHRY and CDR2 SYGVKD come from the germline V gene. The length of the CDR3 is 14 residues. Here the CDR3 reads CAIRPTGADYGYTF. CDR3 in DNA: TGTGCCATCAGGCCGACAGGGGCAGACTATGGCTACACCTTC.

V gene TRBV19 combines with J gene TRBJ1-5; a weak D match, TRBD1 (6 bases). Looked up from germline, CDR1 is LNHDA and CDR2 is SQIVND (reference sequence). Trimming removed 1 base from V and 2 bases from J, with 15 bases in between. The length of the CDR3 is 17 residues. CDR3 sequence reads: CASSIGGPGAGNQPQHF. The CDR3 DNA sequence: TGTGCCAGTAGTATAGGAGGGCCAGGGGCAGGCAATCAGCCCCAGCATTTT.

The V gene is TRBV10-3, the J gene TRBJ2-7; TRBD1 matches 11 bases. The CDR3 spans 12 residues. CDR1 is ENHRY, CDR2 SYGVKD, per germline. Trimming took 11 bases from V and 3 from J; bases not matched to a gene: 3. The CDR3 nucleotides read TGTGCCGGCGGGACAGGGGGCTACGAGCAGTACTTC. Protein sequence: CAGGTGGYEQYF.

J is TRBJ2-2 and V is TRBV11-2; 7 bases are shared with TRBD1. The CDR3 contains 16 residues. V was clipped by 5 bases and J by 2 bases; unmatched bases: 8. Germline lookup yields CDR1 SGHAT and CDR2 FQNNGV. CDR3 sequence (DNA): TGTGCCAGCAGCCCGTGGACAGGAGGAAACACCGGGGAGCTGTTTTTT. Residues: CASSPWTGGNTGELFF.

The chain has TRBV28 and TRBJ1-1; unclear D gene. Trimming stripped 6 bases from V and 7 bases from J, with 9 bases between. This CDR3 is built from 11 residues. Germline loops: CDR1 MDHEN, CDR2 SYDVKM. CDR3 in DNA: TGTGCCAGCAGCCCGAGCATTGAAGCTTTCTTT. It specifies CASSPSIEAFF.

V is TRBV5-1 and J is TRBJ1-3, with D unclear. The length of the CDR3 is 15 residues. V lost 5 bases, J lost 2 bases, and 14 bases lay in between. CDR1 and CDR2 (germline): SGHRS, YFSETQ. CDR3 residues: CASRSLPGTGNTIYF. Here the CDR3 DNA reads TGCGCCAGCAGGAGCCTACCGGGAACTGGAAACACCATATATTTT.

This sequence joins TRBV27 and TRBJ1-2; 11 bases are shared with TRBD1. Germline CDR1 is MNHEY and CDR2 is SMNVEV (reference sequence). The V and J ends lost 5 bases and 5 bases, in that order; junction bases with no gene match: 16. This CDR3 comprises 18 residues. The CDR3 protein is CASSHYPGQGAGKYGYTF. The DNA for the CDR3 is TGTGCCAGCAGTCACTACCCCGGACAGGGGGCGGGAAAGTATGGCTACACCTTC.

The chain couples TRBV27 to TRBJ2-4; D may be TRBD2 (6 bases). V was pared by 0 bases and J by 1 base, with 16 bases between. Germline-derived CDR1 and CDR2 are MNHEY and SMNVEV (reference sequence). The CDR3 covers 18 residues. DNA of the CDR3: TGTGCCAGCAGTTTATCCAGGGACGGGGGTCGGGCCAAAAACATTCAGTACTTC. This encodes CASSLSRDGGRAKNIQYF.

The sample holds one count of this clone. The chain is built from TRBV27 and TRBJ2-1; TRBD1 agrees at 11 bases. With V trimmed by 6 bases and J by 4 bases, 5 bases remained unmatched. Germline lookup yields CDR1 MNHEY and CDR2 SMNVEV (reference sequence). The CDR3 has 15 residues. The CDR3 DNA is TGTGCCAGCAGACCCGGGACAGGGGGATACAATGAGCAGTTCTTC. It yields the protein CASRPGTGGYNEQFF.

The chain recombines TRBV19 with TRBJ1-5; the D gene is possibly TRBD1 (6 bases). Trimming removed 4 bases at V and 3 bases at J, with 13 bases between. CDR3 length equals 15 residues. From germline, CDR1 is LNHDA and CDR2 SQIVND (reference sequence). The DNA for the CDR3 is TGTGCCAGTAGTAGGGGTCAGGGGTCCAATCAGCCCCAGCATTTT. Protein sequence: CASSRGQGSNQPQHF.

The chain links TRBV2 to TRBJ1-3; perhaps TRBD1 as D (6 bases). V lost 9 bases to trimming and J lost 2 bases, with 11 bases between them. This CDR3 region has 13 residues. Germline values: CDR1 SNHLY, CDR2 FYNNEI. This CDR3 is CASTQGPGNTIYF. DNA for the CDR3: TGTGCCAGTACACAGGGCCCTGGAAACACCATATATTTT.

This clone was picked up a small number of times. This chain connects TRBV6-2 or TRBV6-3 to TRBJ1-5; D uncertain. In germline, CDR1 is MNHEY, CDR2 SVGEGT. Trimming cost V 6 bases and J 9 bases, with 9 bases left between them. CDR3 size: 11 residues. For the CDR3, the DNA is TGTGCCAGCAGCTTAGGCGGGCCCCAGCATTTT. Protein sequence: CASSLGGPQHF.

This rearrangement joins TRBV5-5 to TRBJ1-6, with TRBD1 identical over 9 bases. This CDR3 region has 15 residues. Germline values: CDR1 SGHKS, CDR2 YYEKEE (reference sequence). Trimming took 4 bases from V and 10 from J; bases not matched to a gene: 9. CDR3 coding DNA: TGTGCCAGCAGCACCTTACAGGGGGCAGGCTCACCCCTCCACTTT. It specifies CASSTLQGAGSPLHF.

As to this clone: The junction departs from the called germline gene at one end, perhaps through a read error. The chain couples TRBV18 to TRBJ2-7; 10 nucleotides match TRBD1. This CDR3 region has 14 residues. CDR1 is KGHSH and CDR2 is LQKENI in the germline V gene. CDR3 in DNA: TGTGCCAGCGCACCGGGACAGGGGCATTACGAGCAGTACTTC. Its translation is CASAPGQGHYEQYF.

The chain links TRBV23-1 to TRBJ2-7, with TRBD1 matching over 7 bases. TRBV23-1 is designated an ORF whose function remains uncertain. The CDR3 is 16 amino acids. The V gene end was trimmed by 2 bases and the J gene end by 3 bases; junction bases not matched to a gene: 10. CDR3 residues: CASSQPATGICYEQYF. As DNA, the CDR3 is TGCGCCAGCAGTCAACCTGCGACAGGGATATGCTACGAGCAGTACTTC.

The rearrangement links TRBV6-6 to TRBJ2-5; no firm D call. V lost 6 bases and J lost 5, with 4 bases in between. The CDR3 totals 10 residues. The germline gives CDR1 MNHNY, CDR2 SVGAGI (reference sequence). This CDR3 is CASRRETQYF. CDR3 sequence (DNA): TGTGCCAGCAGGAGGGAGACCCAGTACTTC.

The chain combines TRBV5-4 with TRBJ1-5; 8 bases agree with TRBD1. This CDR3 is built from 16 residues. Unmatched junction bases numbered 9, after V lost 4 bases and J lost 3 bases. Germline-derived CDR1 and CDR2 are SGHNT and YYREEE (reference sequence). The CDR3 is CASSARYRGFNQPQHF. Written as DNA, the CDR3 is TGTGCCAGCAGCGCTAGATACAGGGGGTTCAATCAGCCCCAGCATTTT.